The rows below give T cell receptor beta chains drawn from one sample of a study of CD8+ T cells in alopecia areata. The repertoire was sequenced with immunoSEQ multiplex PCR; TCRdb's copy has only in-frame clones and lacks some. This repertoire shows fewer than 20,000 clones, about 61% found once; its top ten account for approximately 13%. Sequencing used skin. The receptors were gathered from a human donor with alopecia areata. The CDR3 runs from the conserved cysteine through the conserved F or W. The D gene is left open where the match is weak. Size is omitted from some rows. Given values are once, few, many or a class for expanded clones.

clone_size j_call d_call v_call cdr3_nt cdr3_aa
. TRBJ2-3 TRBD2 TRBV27 TGTGCCAGCAGTTTATTAGCAGGTGGACTAGCGGGAGTCGCAGTCACAGATACGCAGTATTTT CASSLLAGGLAGVAVTDTQYF
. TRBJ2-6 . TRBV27 TGTGCCAGCAGTTTACTAGTCTCTGGGGCCAACGTCCTGACTTTC CASSLLVSGANVLTF
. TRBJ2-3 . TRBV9 TGTGCCAGCAGCGTAGGGACCGGAACTAGAGGGGGCACAGATACGCAGTATTTT CASSVGTGTRGGTDTQYF
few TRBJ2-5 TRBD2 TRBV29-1 TGCAGCGTTGAAGTGAGTTCGGTAGCGGGAGGGCCAGAGACCCAGTACTTC CSVEVSSVAGGPETQYF
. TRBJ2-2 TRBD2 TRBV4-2 TGTGCCAGCAGCCAAAGAACATCGGGACTAGCCCTCGGGGAGCTGTTTTTT CASSQRTSGLALGELFF
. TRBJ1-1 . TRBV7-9 TGTGCCAGCAGCTCGACAGCTATGAACACTGAAGCTTTCTTT CASSSTAMNTEAFF
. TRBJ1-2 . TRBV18 TGTGCCAGCTCACCGAAGACAGGAGGTAACTATGGCTACACCTTC CASSPKTGGNYGYTF
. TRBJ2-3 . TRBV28 TGTGCCAGCAGAGGGTGGGTCCCAGATACGCAGTATTTT CASRGWVPDTQYF
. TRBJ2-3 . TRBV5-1 TGCGCCAACCGGCGGGACAGCACCACAGATACGCAGTATTTT CANRRDSTTDTQYF
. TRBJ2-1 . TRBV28 TGTGCCAGCAGTTTACCGGACAGAGTTCGCCATGAGCAGTTCTTC CASSLPDRVRHEQFF
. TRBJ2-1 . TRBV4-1 TGCGCCAGCAGCCAAGATTCGGGACTGGAGGAGCAGTTCTTC CASSQDSGLEEQFF
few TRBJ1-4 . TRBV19 TGTGCCAGTAGTCCGTGGACGGACGAGGCAACTAATGAAAAACTGTTTTTT CASSPWTDEATNEKLFF
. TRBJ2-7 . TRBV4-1 TGCGCCAGCAGCCAAGTGGTTAGCGACTCCTACGAGCAGTACTTC CASSQVVSDSYEQYF
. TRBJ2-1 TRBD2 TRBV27 TGTGCCAGCAGTCTCCCTGGACTAGGACTCAGTGAGCAGTTCTTC CASSLPGLGLSEQFF
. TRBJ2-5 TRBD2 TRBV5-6 TGTGCCAGCAGCTCGGGACTAGCGGGAGTAGAGACCCAGTACTTC CASSSGLAGVETQYF
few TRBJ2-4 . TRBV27 TGTGCCAGCAGTCTACTCCCCCGCCTAGCCAAAAACATTCAGTACTTC CASSLLPRLAKNIQYF
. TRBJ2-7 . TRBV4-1 TGCGCCAGCAGCCAAGCCGACATGGGGTTCACCTACGAGCAGTACTTC CASSQADMGFTYEQYF
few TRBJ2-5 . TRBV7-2 TGTGCCAGCAGCTTAGCGACAGCCCTGGGCCAAGAGACCCAGTACTTC CASSLATALGQETQYF
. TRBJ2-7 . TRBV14 TGTGCCAGCAGCCAAGCTCGGGGGGCGTTACAATACGAGCAGTACTTC CASSQARGALQYEQYF
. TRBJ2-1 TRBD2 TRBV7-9 TGTGCCAGCAGCTTAGACCTAGCGGGAGTTGAGCAGTTCTTC CASSLDLAGVEQFF